These 14 T cell receptor beta chains originate from one sample sequenced in a study of blood T cell repertoires in COVID-19. Libraries were prepared by immunoSEQ multiplex PCR; TCRdb keeps only in-frame clonotypes and omits some of them. Found here are some 300,000 clones, approximately 90% of them singletons; the top ten hold approximately 9.8%. Sample: PBMCs or T cells enriched from blood (not recorded which). These receptors were collected from a woman aged 40 to 49 who had recovered from COVID-19.

V usage is TRBV10-3 and J usage is TRBJ1-1; D gene ambiguous. The V end lost 3 bases, the J end lost 4 bases, and 9 bases lay between the germline ends. The CDR3 totals 13 residues. In germline, CDR1 is ENHRY, CDR2 SYGVKD. In DNA form, the CDR3 reads TGTGCCATCAGTGATCTCCCGGGCACTGAAGCTTTCTTT. Protein product: CAISDLPGTEAFF.

The rearrangement joins TRBV15 to TRBJ1-2; D remains unclear. With 1 base removed from V and 4 bases from J, the gap between germline ends came to 16 bases. Per germline, CDR1 LNHNV and CDR2 YYDKDF (reference sequence). The CDR3 covers 16 residues. The CDR3 here is CATSRAVPAFGYGYTF. CDR3 bases: TGTGCCACCAGCAGAGCGGTACCCGCATTTGGCTATGGCTACACCTTC. Based on the CDR3 plus reference TRBV15 and TRBJ1-2, the full variable domain is DAMVIQNPRYQVTQFGKPVTLSCSQTLNHNVMYWYQQKSSQAPKLLFHYYDKDFNNEADTPDNFQSRRPNTSFCFLDIRSPGLGDTAMYLCATSRAVPAFGYGYTFGSGTRLTVV.

The chain links TRBV7-8 to TRBJ1-1; D remains ambiguous. This CDR3 is 16 amino acids long. CDR1 SGHVS and CDR2 FQNEAQ come from the germline V gene. V was clipped by 5 bases and J by 5 bases, with 21 bases between them. The CDR3 DNA reads TGTGCCAGCAGCCTAGATGGCCCACGGGTTGGGACTGAAGCTTTCTTT. Translation: CASSLDGPRVGTEAFF.

This clone came up once. CDR3 coding DNA: TGTGCCAGCAGCATTGGGGGGGGCGGGTACAATGAGCAGTTCTTC. Amino acid sequence: CASSIGGGGYNEQFF. This rearrangement joins TRBV27 to TRBJ2-1; a weak D match, TRBD2 (7 bases). V was pared by 6 bases and J by 4 bases, with 16 bases between. This CDR3 has 15 residues. From germline, CDR1 is MNHEY and CDR2 SMNVEV (reference sequence).

This sequence joins TRBV5-1 and TRBJ1-6; the match to TRBD1 covers 9 bases. The CDR3 is 17 amino acids. The germline gives CDR1 SGHRS, CDR2 YFSETQ. V trimming: 4 bases; J trimming: 10 bases; junction bases outside the gene matches: 15. The chain's CDR3 is CASSLYPGQGLRSPLHF. Written as DNA, the CDR3 is TGCGCCAGCAGCCTATATCCGGGACAGGGTCTGAGATCACCCCTCCACTTT.

The chain recombines TRBV4-1 with TRBJ1-5, with D perhaps matching TRBD1 (6 bases). The CDR3 spans 17 residues. The germline V gene has CDR1 MGHRA and CDR2 YSYEKL. Trimming stripped 4 bases from V and 7 bases from J, with 23 bases between. The CDR3 region is CASSPAPPGPRGQPQHF. In DNA, the CDR3 is TGCGCCAGCAGCCCCGCACCGCCAGGGCCCAGGGGACAGCCCCAGCATTTT.

This sequence joins TRBV9 and TRBJ2-5; TRBD2 matches at 9 bases. With V trimmed by 0 bases and J by 5 bases, 8 bases remained unmatched. The CDR3 spans 16 residues. Per the germline V gene, CDR1 is SGDLS and CDR2 is YYNGEE. Written as DNA, the CDR3 is TGTGCCAGCAGCGTAGGGGTTGGCGGGGGGGCGGAGACCCAGTACTTC. Encoded protein: CASSVGVGGGAETQYF.

The chain combines TRBV3-1 (or the pseudogene TRBV3-2) with TRBJ2-7; 7 nucleotides agree with TRBD2. The CDR3 totals 14 residues. Germline-derived CDR1 and CDR2 are LGHDT and YNNKEL (reference sequence). The trim removed 5 bases at V and 4 bases at J, leaving 8 bases unmatched. The CDR3 coding sequence is TGTGCCAGCAGCTCGTGGGAGGGCGCGTACGAGCAGTACTTC. Translating gives CASSSWEGAYEQYF.

The J gene is TRBJ2-5, the V gene TRBV6-5; D call uncertain. The CDR3 has 13 amino acids. V lost 2 bases and J 3 bases, leaving 7 bases between the germline ends. Germline V gene data show CDR1 as MNHEY and CDR2 as SVGAGI. The CDR3 sequence is CASSYMLEETQYF. CDR3 bases: TGTGCCAGCAGTTACATGCTAGAAGAGACCCAGTACTTC.

This clone was seen repeatedly, ten times or more. The chain carries TRBV29-1 and TRBJ2-7; 10 bases align to TRBD1. With 5 bases clipped from V and 5 bases from J, the junction kept 3 bases outside the gene matches. The CDR3 totals 12 residues. The germline V gene has CDR1 SQVTM and CDR2 ANQGSEA. The DNA for the CDR3 is TGCAGCGTTAGGACAGGGGGGAACGAGCAGTACTTC. It encodes CSVRTGGNEQYF.

The V call is TRBV28, the J call TRBJ1-4; TRBD1 matches at 7 bases. The CDR3 length is 16 residues. V trimming: 2 bases; J trimming: 11 bases; junction bases outside the gene matches: 14. Germline-derived CDR1 and CDR2 are MDHEN and SYDVKM. CDR3 loop: CASSLVQGSPLGKLFF. In DNA, the CDR3 is TGTGCCAGCAGTTTAGTACAGGGGAGTCCGCTAGGGAAACTGTTTTTT.

This rearrangement joins TRBV12-5 to TRBJ1-1; TRBD1 is a possible D gene (5 bases). Germline CDR1 and CDR2: LGHNT and FRNRAP. The V gene lost 1 base and the J gene lost 4 bases, with 19 bases spanning the gap. There are 17 residues in the CDR3. CDR3 coding DNA: TGTGCTAGTGGTTTGGGCCAAGGACAACAAGGAGTCACTGAAGCTTTCTTT. It encodes CASGLGQGQQGVTEAFF.

The chain combines TRBV28 with TRBJ1-2; no clear D. Deletions cut 3 bases from V and 0 bases from J, with 8 bases between. The CDR3 runs 14 residues. Per the germline V gene, CDR1 is MDHEN and CDR2 is SYDVKM. In nucleotides, the CDR3 is TGTGCCAGCAGTTTGGGCAGCTCTAACTATGGCTACACCTTC. It translates to CASSLGSSNYGYTF.

The chain is built from TRBV9 and TRBJ2-6, with TRBD2 as a possible D gene (5 bases). The CDR3 spans 15 residues. V was trimmed by 4 bases and J by 0 bases, leaving 8 bases between them. Germline CDR1 SGDLS, CDR2 YYNGEE. The CDR3 loop is CASSPGSSGANVLTF. The CDR3 DNA is TGTGCCAGCAGCCCGGGATCCTCTGGGGCCAACGTCCTGACTTTC.